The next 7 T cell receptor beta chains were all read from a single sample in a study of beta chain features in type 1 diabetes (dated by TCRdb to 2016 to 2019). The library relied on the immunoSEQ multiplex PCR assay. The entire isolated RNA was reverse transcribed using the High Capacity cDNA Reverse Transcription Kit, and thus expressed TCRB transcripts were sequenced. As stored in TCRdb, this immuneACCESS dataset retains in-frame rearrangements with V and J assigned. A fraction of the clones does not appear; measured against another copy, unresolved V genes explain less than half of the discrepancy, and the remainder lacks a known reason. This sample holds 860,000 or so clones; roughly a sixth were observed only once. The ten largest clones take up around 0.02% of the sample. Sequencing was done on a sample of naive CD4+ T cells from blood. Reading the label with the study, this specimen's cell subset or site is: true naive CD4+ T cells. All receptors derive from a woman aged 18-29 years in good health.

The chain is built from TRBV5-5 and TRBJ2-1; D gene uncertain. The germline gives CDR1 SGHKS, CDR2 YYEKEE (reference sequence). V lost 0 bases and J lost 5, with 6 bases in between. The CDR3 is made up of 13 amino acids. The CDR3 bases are TGTGCCAGCAGCTTGGGCCCGGACAATGAGCAGTTCTTC. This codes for CASSLGPDNEQFF.

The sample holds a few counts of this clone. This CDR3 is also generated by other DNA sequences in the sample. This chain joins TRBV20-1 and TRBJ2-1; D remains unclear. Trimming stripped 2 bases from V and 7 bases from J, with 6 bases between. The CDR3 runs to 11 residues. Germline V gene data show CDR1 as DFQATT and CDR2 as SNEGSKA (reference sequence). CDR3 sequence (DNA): TGCAGTGCTAGACCTAGGAATGAGCAGTTCTTC. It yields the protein CSARPRNEQFF.

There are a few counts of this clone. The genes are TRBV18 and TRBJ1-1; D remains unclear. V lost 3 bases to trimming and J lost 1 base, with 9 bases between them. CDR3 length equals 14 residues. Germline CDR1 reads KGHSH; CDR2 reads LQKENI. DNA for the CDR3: TGTGCCAGCTCACCGAGGGAAAGGAACACTGAAGCTTTCTTT. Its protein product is CASSPRERNTEAFF.

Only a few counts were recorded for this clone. The CDR3 region is CASSQKRAETNTEAFF. The CDR3 DNA is TGTGCCAGCAGCCAAAAAAGGGCAGAAACGAACACTGAAGCTTTCTTT. The chain has TRBV7-9 and TRBJ1-1, with D unclear. Per germline, CDR1 SEHNR and CDR2 FQNEAQ (reference sequence). The CDR3 runs to 16 residues. The V gene lost 5 bases and the J gene lost 1 base, with 17 bases spanning the gap.

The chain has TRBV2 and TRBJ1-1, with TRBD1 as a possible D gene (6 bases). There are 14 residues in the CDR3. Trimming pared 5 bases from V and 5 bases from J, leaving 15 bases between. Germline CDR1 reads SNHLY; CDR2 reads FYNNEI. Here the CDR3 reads CASSIQGGRTEAFF. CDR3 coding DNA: TGTGCCAGCAGTATACAGGGTGGAAGAACTGAAGCTTTCTTT.

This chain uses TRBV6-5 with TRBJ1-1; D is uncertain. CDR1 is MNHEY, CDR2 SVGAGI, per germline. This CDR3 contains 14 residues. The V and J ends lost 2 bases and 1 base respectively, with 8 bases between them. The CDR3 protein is CASSYDPGNTEAFF. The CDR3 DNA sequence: TGTGCCAGCAGTTACGACCCAGGGAACACTGAAGCTTTCTTT.

This chain's CDR3 is CASSLVGQGAQYF. CDR3 DNA: TGTGCCAGCAGCTTAGTAGGACAGGGAGCCCAGTACTTC. The gene calls are TRBV7-2 and TRBJ2-5; 8 nucleotides line up with TRBD1. The CDR3 runs 13 residues. Germline CDR1 and CDR2: SGHTA and FQGNSA. J lost 9 bases, V lost 1 base, and 4 bases had no gene match.